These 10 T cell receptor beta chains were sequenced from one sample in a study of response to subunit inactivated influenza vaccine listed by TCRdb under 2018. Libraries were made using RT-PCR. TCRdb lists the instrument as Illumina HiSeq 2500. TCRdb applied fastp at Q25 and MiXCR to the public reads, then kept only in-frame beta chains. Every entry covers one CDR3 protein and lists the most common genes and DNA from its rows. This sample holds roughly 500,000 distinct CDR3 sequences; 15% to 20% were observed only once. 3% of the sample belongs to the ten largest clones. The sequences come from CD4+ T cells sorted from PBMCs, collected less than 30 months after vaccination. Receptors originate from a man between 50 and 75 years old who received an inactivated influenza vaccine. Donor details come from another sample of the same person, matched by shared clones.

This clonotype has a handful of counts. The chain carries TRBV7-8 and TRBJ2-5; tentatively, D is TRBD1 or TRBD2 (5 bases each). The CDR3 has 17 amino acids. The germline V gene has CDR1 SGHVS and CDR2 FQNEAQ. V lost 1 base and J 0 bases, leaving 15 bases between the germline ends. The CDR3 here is CASSLEVGREYQETQYF. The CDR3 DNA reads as TGTGCCAGCAGCTTAGAAGTCGGCAGGGAGTACCAAGAGACCCAGTACTTC.

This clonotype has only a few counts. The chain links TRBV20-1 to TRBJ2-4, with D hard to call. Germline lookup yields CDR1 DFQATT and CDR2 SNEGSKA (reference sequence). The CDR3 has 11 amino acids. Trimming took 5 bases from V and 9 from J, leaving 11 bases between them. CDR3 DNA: TGCAGTGCTCCAAAACCCCCCATTCAGTACTTC. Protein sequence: CSAPKPPIQYF.

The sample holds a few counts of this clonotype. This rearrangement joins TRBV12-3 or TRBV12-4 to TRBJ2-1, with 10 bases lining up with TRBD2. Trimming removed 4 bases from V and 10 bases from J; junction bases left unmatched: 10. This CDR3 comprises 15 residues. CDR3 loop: CASSSSSGSIREQFF. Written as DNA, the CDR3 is TGTGCCAGCAGTTCCTCTAGCGGGAGTATAAGAGAGCAGTTCTTC.

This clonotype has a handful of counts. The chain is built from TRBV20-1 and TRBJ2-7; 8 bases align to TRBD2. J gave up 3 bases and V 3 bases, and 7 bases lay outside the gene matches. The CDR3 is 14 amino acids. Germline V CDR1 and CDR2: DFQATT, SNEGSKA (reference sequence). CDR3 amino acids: CSASGQRGIYEQYF. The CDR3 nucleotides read TGCAGTGCTAGTGGACAGCGGGGGATCTACGAGCAGTACTTC.

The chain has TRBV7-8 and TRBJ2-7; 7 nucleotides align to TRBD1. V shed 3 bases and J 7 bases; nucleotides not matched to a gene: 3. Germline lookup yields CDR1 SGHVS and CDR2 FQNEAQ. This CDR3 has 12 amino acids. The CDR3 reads CASSLDRLEQYF. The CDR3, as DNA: TGTGCCAGCAGCTTGGACAGGCTTGAGCAGTACTTC. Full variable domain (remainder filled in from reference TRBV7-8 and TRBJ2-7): GAGVSQSPRYKVAKRGQDVALRCDPISGHVSLFWYQQALGQGPEFLTYFQNEAQLDKSGLPSDRFFAERPEGSVSTLKIQRTQQEDSAVYLCASSLDRLEQYFGPGTRLTVT.

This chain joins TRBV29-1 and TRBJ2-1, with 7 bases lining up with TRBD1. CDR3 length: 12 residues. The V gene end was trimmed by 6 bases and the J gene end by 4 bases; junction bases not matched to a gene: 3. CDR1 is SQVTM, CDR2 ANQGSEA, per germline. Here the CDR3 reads CSVSTGYNEQFF. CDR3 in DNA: TGCAGCGTCTCGACAGGGTACAATGAGCAGTTCTTC.

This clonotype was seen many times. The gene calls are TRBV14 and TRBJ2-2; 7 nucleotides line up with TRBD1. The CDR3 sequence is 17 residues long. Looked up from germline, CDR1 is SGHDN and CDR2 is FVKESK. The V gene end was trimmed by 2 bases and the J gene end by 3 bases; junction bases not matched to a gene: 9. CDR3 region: CASSQHTGTVYTGELFF. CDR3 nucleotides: TGTGCCAGCAGCCAACACACCGGGACAGTCTACACCGGGGAGCTGTTTTTT. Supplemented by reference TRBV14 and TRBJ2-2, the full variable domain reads EAGVTQFPSHSVIEKGQTVTLRCDPISGHDNLYWYRRVMGKEIKFLLHFVKESKQDESGMPNNRFLAERTGGTYSTLKVQPAELEDSGVYFCASSQHTGTVYTGELFFGEGSRLTVL.

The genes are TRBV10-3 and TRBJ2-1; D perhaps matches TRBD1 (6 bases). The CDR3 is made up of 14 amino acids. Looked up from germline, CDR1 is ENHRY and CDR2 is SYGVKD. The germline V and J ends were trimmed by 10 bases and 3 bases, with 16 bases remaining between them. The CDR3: CATRQETFYNEQFF. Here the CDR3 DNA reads TGTGCCACCCGACAGGAGACCTTCTACAATGAGCAGTTCTTC.

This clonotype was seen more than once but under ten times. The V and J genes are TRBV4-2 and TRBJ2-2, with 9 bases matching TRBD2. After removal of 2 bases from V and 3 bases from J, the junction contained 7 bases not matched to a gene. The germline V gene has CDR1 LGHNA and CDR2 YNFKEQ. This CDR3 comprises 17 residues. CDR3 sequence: CASSQQATSGYTGELFF. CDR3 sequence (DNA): TGTGCCAGCAGCCAACAGGCGACTAGCGGATACACCGGGGAGCTGTTTTTT.

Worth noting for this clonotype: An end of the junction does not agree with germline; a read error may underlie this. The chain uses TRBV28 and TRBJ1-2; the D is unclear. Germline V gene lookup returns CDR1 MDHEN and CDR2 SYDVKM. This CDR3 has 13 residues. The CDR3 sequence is CANSLGHHYGYTF. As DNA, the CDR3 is TGTGCCAACAGTTTAGGCCACCACTATGGCTACACCTTC.